This T cell receptor beta chain came from a study of shared clonotypes between healthy human individuals. Study in general: The study drew on two women and three men aged 18 to 49 as donors. CD4 naive and CD4 memory each took three plates per donor, while CD8 naive took two and CD8 memory one.

Trimming removed 3 bases from V and 1 base from J, with 9 bases in between. Germline V lookup: CDR1 ENHRY, CDR2 SYGVKD. The CDR3 is 14 amino acids. Using immunoSEQ multiplex PCR, the repertoire was profiled, and TCRdb retains in-frame clones only, with some absent. The table lists around 1.1 million clones, roughly 74% of them singletons, with roughly 0.65% in the top ten. This rearrangement joins TRBV10-3 to TRBJ1-1; D perhaps matches TRBD1 (6 bases). The material sequenced was memory CD4+ T cells from PBMCs. Subset reported: CD45RA-negative fraction. This sequence was found in a man aged 18 to 29 in good health. Some clones in this sample may be carry-over from other donors' samples. Here the CDR3 DNA reads TGTGCCATCAGTGATAGCAGGGGGAACACTGAAGCTTTCTTT. As protein: CAISDSRGNTEAFF.